The 25 T cell receptor beta chains below were found in one sample sequenced in a study of T cell responses to AZD1222 COVID-19 vaccine. The table came from immunoSEQ multiplex PCR; TCRdb's copy has only in-frame clones and leaves some out. The sample has about 140,000 clones, 85% to 90% seen once; the top ten hold approximately 5%. The sequencing used peripheral blood, collected 28 days after the second AZD1222 dose. Receptors originate from an adult who received the AZD1222 COVID-19 vaccine.

The table lists this clone with a count of one. This chain joins TRBV19 and TRBJ2-1; D is possibly TRBD2 (6 bases). Trimming removed 11 bases from V and 0 bases from J, with 14 bases in between. CDR3 size: 14 residues. Germline V gene data show CDR1 as LNHDA and CDR2 as SQIVND (reference sequence). The CDR3 loop reads CAASLGGSYNEQFF. For the CDR3, the DNA is TGTGCCGCTTCGCTGGGGGGCTCCTACAATGAGCAGTTCTTC.

A single count supports this clone. This chain connects TRBV5-1 to TRBJ1-1, with 7 bases that match TRBD1. J was trimmed by 1 base and V by 4 bases; bases with no gene match: 7. The CDR3 consists of 15 residues. CDR1 and CDR2 from the germline V gene are SGHRS and YFSETQ. The CDR3 protein is CASSGGTGENTEAFF. The CDR3 nucleotides are TGCGCCAGCAGCGGGGGCACAGGGGAGAACACTGAAGCTTTCTTT.

The gene calls are TRBV29-1 and TRBJ1-5; possibly TRBD1 for D (5 bases). Germline V gene sequence: CDR1 SQVTM, CDR2 ANQGSEA. The CDR3 spans 13 residues. V lost 4 bases and J lost 1, with 8 bases in between. The CDR3 is CSVVAGSNQPQHF. In nucleotides, the CDR3 is TGCAGCGTTGTGGCAGGGAGCAATCAGCCCCAGCATTTT.

The chain joins TRBV7-9 to TRBJ2-3; 11 nucleotides align to TRBD1. This CDR3 spans 14 amino acids. The junction had 1 base not matched to a gene; V was cut back by 5 bases and J by 3 bases. Looked up from germline, CDR1 is SEHNR and CDR2 is FQNEAQ (reference sequence). The CDR3 DNA sequence: TGTGCCAGCAGCAGGGACAGGGGGACAGATACGCAGTATTTT. Residues: CASSRDRGTDTQYF.

This chain's CDR3 is CASSLGDRNWGGYTF. In nucleotides, the CDR3 is TGTGCCAGCAGCCTTGGAGACAGGAACTGGGGTGGCTACACCTTC. The chain links TRBV5-6 to TRBJ1-2; a weak D match, TRBD1 (6 bases). Trimming pared 4 bases from V and 7 bases from J, leaving 20 bases between. The CDR3 is 15 residues long. CDR1 SGHDT and CDR2 YYEEEE come from the germline V gene.

This clone came up once. V usage is TRBV6-2 or TRBV6-3 and J usage is TRBJ2-7; perhaps TRBD2 as D (5 bases). Trimming shortened V by 0 bases and J by 5 bases, and 11 bases separated the two germline ends. The germline CDR1 and CDR2 sequences are MNHEY and SVGEGT. The CDR3 is made up of 14 amino acids. The CDR3 DNA reads as TGTGCCAGCAGTTACTCCGGCCCGCGGGACGAGCAGTACTTC. Encoded protein: CASSYSGPRDEQYF.

The chain links TRBV6-5 to TRBJ2-2; D is ambiguous. Trimming took off 6 bases at V and 6 bases at J, with 11 bases between the two ends. The CDR3 consists of 13 residues. CDR1 and CDR2 from the germline V gene are MNHEY and SVGAGI. CDR3 bases: TGTGCCAGCAGAAAATCTGGGGCCGGGGAGCTGTTTTTT. Its translation: CASRKSGAGELFF.

The rearrangement joins TRBV24-1 to TRBJ1-3; D uncertain. V dropped 2 bases and J dropped 0 bases, with 7 bases sitting between them. This CDR3 is 15 amino acids long. Germline V gives CDR1 KGHDR, CDR2 SFDVKD. The DNA of the CDR3 is TGTGCCACCAGTGATTCAAGCTTCTCTGGAAACACCATATATTTT. It translates to CATSDSSFSGNTIYF.

The chain recombines TRBV19 with TRBJ1-3; 9 positions match TRBD1. The CDR3 sequence is 15 residues long. Trimming removed 5 bases from V and 0 bases from J; junction bases left unmatched: 2. Germline loops: CDR1 LNHDA, CDR2 SQIVND (reference sequence). The CDR3 DNA follows: TGTGCCAGTAGTCCGGGACAGGGCTCTGGAAACACCATATATTTT. Translated: CASSPGQGSGNTIYF. Based on the CDR3 plus reference TRBV19 and TRBJ1-3, the full variable domain is DGGITQSPKYLFRKEGQNVTLSCEQNLNHDAMYWYRQDPGQGLRLIYYSQIVNDFQKGDIAEGYSVSREKKESFPLTVTSAQKNPTAFYLCASSPGQGSGNTIYFGEGSWLTVV.

The chain employs TRBV19 and TRBJ2-3; D might be TRBD1 or TRBD2, each matching 5 bases. The CDR3 has 18 amino acids. Trimming took 3 bases from V and 0 from J, leaving 19 bases between them. CDR1 LNHDA and CDR2 SQIVND come from the germline V gene (reference sequence). CDR3 coding DNA: TGTGCCAGTAGTATTAGGGGCCGCTGGGACGAGAGCACAGATACGCAGTATTTT. Amino acids: CASSIRGRWDESTDTQYF.

V and J are TRBV2 and TRBJ1-3, with a weak D call TRBD1 (6 bases). The V end lost 0 bases, the J end lost 3 bases, and 12 bases lay between the germline ends. CDR1 SNHLY and CDR2 FYNNEI come from the germline V gene. This CDR3 is built from 16 residues. The CDR3 sequence: CASSEASGALGNTIYF. The CDR3 DNA follows: TGTGCCAGCAGTGAAGCGTCAGGGGCGCTTGGAAACACCATATATTTT.

This clone is a singleton in its sample. The limits of the CDR3 on the DNA are not certain, so only TCRdb's listed CDR3 is given. The chain uses TRBV20-1 and TRBJ1-5. The CDR3 region is 13 residues in length, termini included. Germline V CDR1 and CDR2: DFQATT, SNEGSKA (reference sequence). The CDR3 loop is CSASLAVEQPQHF.

This clone was counted only a few times. The chain combines TRBV19 with TRBJ2-7, with D perhaps matching TRBD1 (6 bases). CDR1 is LNHDA, CDR2 SQIVND, per germline (reference sequence). V lost 1 base to trimming and J lost 3 bases, with 13 bases between them. CDR3 length equals 15 residues. The CDR3 DNA sequence: TGTGCCAGTAGTATAGCCGCGGACAGTTTCTACGAGCAGTACTTC. This gives the protein CASSIAADSFYEQYF.

This chain joins TRBV4-2 and TRBJ1-2; 9 nucleotides agree with TRBD1. Unmatched junction bases numbered 7, after V lost 3 bases and J lost 2 bases. CDR1 LGHNA and CDR2 YNFKEQ come from the germline V gene. This CDR3 spans 16 amino acids. The CDR3 DNA reads as TGTGCCAGCAGCCACCCCGGGGACAGGGCCAACTATGGCTACACCTTC. This translates into CASSHPGDRANYGYTF.

The genes are TRBV30 and TRBJ2-1; 9 bases agree with TRBD2. The CDR3 is 14 residues long. The J segment lost 11 bases and the V segment lost 5 bases, leaving 13 bases of the junction unmatched. Looked up from germline, CDR1 is GTSNPN and CDR2 is SVGIG (reference sequence). The CDR3 protein is CAWGARAGGTKQFF. In nucleotides, the CDR3 is TGTGCCTGGGGAGCCCGGGCGGGGGGGACCAAGCAGTTCTTC.

V gene TRBV12-2 combines with J gene TRBJ2-3. TRBV12-2 is classified as a pseudogene. The CDR3 length is 14 residues. The CDR3 sequence: CASRFGEVGDTQYF. Here the CDR3 DNA reads TGTGCAAGTCGCTTTGGGGAAGTCGGAGATACGCAGTATTTT.

V and J are TRBV5-1 and TRBJ2-1; 9 bases are a match to TRBD1. CDR3 length equals 16 residues. Germline V gene sequence: CDR1 SGHRS, CDR2 YFSETQ. The V gene end was trimmed by 3 bases and the J gene end by 6 bases; junction bases not matched to a gene: 10. The CDR3 DNA sequence: TGCGCCAGCAGCTCCCGTGGACAGGGGTTAGTCAATGAGCAGTTCTTC. Translating it yields CASSSRGQGLVNEQFF.

The chain couples TRBV24-1 to TRBJ2-3, with 9 bases that match TRBD1. Germline V lookup: CDR1 KGHDR, CDR2 SFDVKD. The CDR3 length is 15 residues. V lost 5 bases, J lost 4 bases, and 6 bases stayed unmatched. In DNA form, the CDR3 reads TGTGCCACCAGTGCCCCCGGACAGGGGTCAGATACGCAGTATTTT. This sequence encodes CATSAPGQGSDTQYF.

The chain joins TRBV7-9 to TRBJ2-1; a possible D gene is TRBD2 (6 bases). The germline CDR1 and CDR2 sequences are SEHNR and FQNEAQ (reference sequence). The CDR3 totals 15 residues. The V end lost 5 bases, the J end lost 3 bases, and 14 bases lay between the germline ends. The CDR3 loop is CASSPRASDYNEQFF. The CDR3 DNA reads TGTGCCAGCAGCCCTCGGGCTAGCGACTACAATGAGCAGTTCTTC.

The chain employs TRBV15 and TRBJ1-2; D is perhaps TRBD1 (5 bases). This CDR3 comprises 15 residues. Deletions cut 6 bases from V and 3 bases from J, with 17 bases between. The germline CDR1 and CDR2 sequences are LNHNV and YYDKDF (reference sequence). CDR3 in amino acids: CATSPQQGGYYGYTF. CDR3 in DNA: TGTGCCACCAGTCCCCAGCAGGGCGGCTACTATGGCTACACCTTC.

The V gene is TRBV10-3, the J gene TRBJ2-7; D is perhaps TRBD2 (7 bases). The CDR3 loop spans 14 amino acids. V gave up 0 bases and J gave up 7 bases, with 13 bases separating them. The germline CDR1 and CDR2 sequences are ENHRY and SYGVKD. The CDR3 DNA is TGTGCCATCAGTGAGTCAGGGGGGGAAGTGGAGCAGTACTTC. Encoded protein: CAISESGGEVEQYF.

The chain has TRBV21-1 and TRBJ1-6. TRBV21-1 is a pseudogene. The CDR3 totals 15 residues. The CDR3 region is CASSKVGLRNSPLHF. The DNA for the CDR3 is TGTGCCAGCAGCAAAGTAGGGTTGAGAAATTCACCCCTCCACTTT.

The chain couples TRBV6-5 to TRBJ1-5; perhaps TRBD1 as D (5 bases). The CDR3 length is 12 residues. Germline CDR1 is MNHEY and CDR2 is SVGAGI. Between the trimmed V and J ends, which lost 7 bases and 7 bases, there was a span of 11 bases. CDR3 bases: TGTGCCAGCACCAGGGAAGGGCAGCCCCAGCATTTT. Amino acids: CASTREGQPQHF.

CDR3 in amino acids: CASSLGGRGTDQPQHF. DNA for the CDR3: TGCGCCAGCAGCTTGGGTGGCAGGGGAACGGATCAGCCCCAGCATTTT. V and J are TRBV5-1 and TRBJ1-5, with D possibly TRBD1 on 6 matching bases. Between the trimmed V and J ends, which lost 0 bases and 5 bases, there was a span of 15 bases. Per germline, CDR1 SGHRS and CDR2 YFSETQ. The CDR3 contains 16 residues.

The rearrangement uses TRBV29-1 and TRBJ2-5, with a tentative D call TRBD1 (7 bases). The CDR3 has 12 amino acids. Germline V gene data show CDR1 as SQVTM and CDR2 as ANQGSEA. V was pared by 5 bases and J by 4 bases, with 11 bases between. DNA for the CDR3: TGCAGCGTTCCCCAGGGGGGAGAGACCCAGTACTTC. Protein product: CSVPQGGETQYF.